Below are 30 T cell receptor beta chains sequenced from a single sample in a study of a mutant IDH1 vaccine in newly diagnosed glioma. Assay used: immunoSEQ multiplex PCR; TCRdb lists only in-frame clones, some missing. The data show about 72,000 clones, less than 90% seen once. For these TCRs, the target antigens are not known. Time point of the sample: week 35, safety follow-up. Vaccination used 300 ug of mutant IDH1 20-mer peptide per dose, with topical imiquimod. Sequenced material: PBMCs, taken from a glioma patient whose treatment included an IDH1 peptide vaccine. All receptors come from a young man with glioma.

CDR3 coding DNA: TGCGCCAGCAGCTTAACAGAGAACCTCGGCGGGAGGGCCTACAATGAGCAGTTCTTC. This gives the protein CASSLTENLGGRAYNEQFF. This chain uses TRBV5-1 with TRBJ2-1; TRBD2 matches at 9 bases. The germline CDR1 and CDR2 sequences are SGHRS and YFSETQ. V lost 2 bases, J lost 2 bases, and 14 bases stayed unmatched. The CDR3 is 19 residues long.

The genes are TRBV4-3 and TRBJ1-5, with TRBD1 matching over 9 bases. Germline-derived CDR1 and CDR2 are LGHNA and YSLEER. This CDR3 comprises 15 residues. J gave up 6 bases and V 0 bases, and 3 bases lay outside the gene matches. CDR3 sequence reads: CASSQETGGTQPQHF. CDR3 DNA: TGCGCCAGCAGCCAAGAAACAGGGGGCACTCAGCCCCAGCATTTT.

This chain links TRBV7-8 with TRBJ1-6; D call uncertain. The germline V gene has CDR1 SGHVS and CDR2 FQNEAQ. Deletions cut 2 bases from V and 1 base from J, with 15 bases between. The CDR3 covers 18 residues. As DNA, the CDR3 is TGTGCCAGCAGCTTAACAGTATCCCCGGGATCCTATAATTCACCCCTCCACTTT. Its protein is CASSLTVSPGSYNSPLHF. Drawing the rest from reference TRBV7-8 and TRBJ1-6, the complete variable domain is GAGVSQSPRYKVAKRGQDVALRCDPISGHVSLFWYQQALGQGPEFLTYFQNEAQLDKSGLPSDRFFAERPEGSVSTLKIQRTQQEDSAVYLCASSLTVSPGSYNSPLHFGNGTRLTVT.

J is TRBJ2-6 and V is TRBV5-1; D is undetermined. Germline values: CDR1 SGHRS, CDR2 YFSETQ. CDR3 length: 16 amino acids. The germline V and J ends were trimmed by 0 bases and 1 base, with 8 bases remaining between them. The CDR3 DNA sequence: TGCGCCAGCAGCTTGGTTCCCGGGTCTGGGGCCAACGTCCTGACTTTC. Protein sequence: CASSLVPGSGANVLTF.

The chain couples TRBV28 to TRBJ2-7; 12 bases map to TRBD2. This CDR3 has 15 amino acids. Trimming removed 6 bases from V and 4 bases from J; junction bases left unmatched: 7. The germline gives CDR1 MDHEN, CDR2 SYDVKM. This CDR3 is CASSPTSGGSYEQYF. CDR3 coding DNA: TGTGCCAGCAGCCCTACTAGCGGGGGGAGTTACGAGCAGTACTTC.

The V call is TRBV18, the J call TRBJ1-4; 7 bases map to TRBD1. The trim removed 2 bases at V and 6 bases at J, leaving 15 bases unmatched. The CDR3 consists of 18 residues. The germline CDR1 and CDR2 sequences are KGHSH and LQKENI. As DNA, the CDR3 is TGTGCCAGCTCACCAATTGGGACAGTTGCCAACTCCTATGAAAAACTGTTTTTT. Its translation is CASSPIGTVANSYEKLFF.

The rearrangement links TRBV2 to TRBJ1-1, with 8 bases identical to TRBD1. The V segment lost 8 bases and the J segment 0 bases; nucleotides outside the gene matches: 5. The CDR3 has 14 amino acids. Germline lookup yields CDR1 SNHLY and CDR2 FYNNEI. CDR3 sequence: CASGLTGVNTEAFF. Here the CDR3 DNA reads TGTGCCAGCGGCTTGACAGGGGTGAACACTGAAGCTTTCTTT.

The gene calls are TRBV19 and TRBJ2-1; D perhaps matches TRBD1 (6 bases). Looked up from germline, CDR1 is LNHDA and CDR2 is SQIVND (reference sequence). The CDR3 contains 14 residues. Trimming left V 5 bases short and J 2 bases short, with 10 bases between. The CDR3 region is CASSFGGAYNEQFF. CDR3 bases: TGTGCCAGTAGTTTTGGGGGCGCCTACAATGAGCAGTTCTTC.

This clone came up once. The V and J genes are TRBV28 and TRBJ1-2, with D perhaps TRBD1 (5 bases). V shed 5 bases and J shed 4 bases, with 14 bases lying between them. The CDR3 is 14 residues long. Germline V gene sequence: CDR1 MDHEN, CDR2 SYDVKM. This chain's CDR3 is CASSPRGAAYGYTF. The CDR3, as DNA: TGTGCCAGCAGTCCGCGAGGGGCGGCCTATGGCTACACCTTC.

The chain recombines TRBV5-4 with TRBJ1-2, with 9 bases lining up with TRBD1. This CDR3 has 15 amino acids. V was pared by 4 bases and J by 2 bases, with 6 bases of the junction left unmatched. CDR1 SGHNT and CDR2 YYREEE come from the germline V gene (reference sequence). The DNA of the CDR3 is TGTGCCAGCAGCACCCGACAGGGGGGAAACTATGGCTACACCTTC. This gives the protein CASSTRQGGNYGYTF.

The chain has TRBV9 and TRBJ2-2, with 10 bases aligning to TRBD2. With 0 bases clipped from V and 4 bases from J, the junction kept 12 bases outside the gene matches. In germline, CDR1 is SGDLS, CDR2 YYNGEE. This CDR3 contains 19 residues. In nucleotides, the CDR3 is TGTGCCAGCAGCGTAGAGGGACTAGCGTTCCGTGGTCGCACCGGGGAGCTGTTTTTT. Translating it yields CASSVEGLAFRGRTGELFF.

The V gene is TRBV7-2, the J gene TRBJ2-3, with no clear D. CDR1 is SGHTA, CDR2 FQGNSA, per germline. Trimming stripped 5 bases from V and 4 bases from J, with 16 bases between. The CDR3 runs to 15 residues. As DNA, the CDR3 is TGTGCCAGCAGCCGGTTGGGCAGGTCCGCAGATACGCAGTATTTT. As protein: CASSRLGRSADTQYF.

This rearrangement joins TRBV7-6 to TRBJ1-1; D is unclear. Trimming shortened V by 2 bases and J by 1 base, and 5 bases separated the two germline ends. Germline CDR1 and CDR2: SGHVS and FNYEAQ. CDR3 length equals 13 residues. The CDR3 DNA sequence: TGTGCCAGCAGCTTACAGGCGAACACTGAAGCTTTCTTT. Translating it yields CASSLQANTEAFF. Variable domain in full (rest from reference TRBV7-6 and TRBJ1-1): GAGVSQSPRYKVTKRGQDVALRCDPISGHVSLYWYRQALGQGPEFLTYFNYEAQQDKSGLPNDRFSAERPEGSISTLTIQRTEQRDSAMYRCASSLQANTEAFFGQGTRLTVV.

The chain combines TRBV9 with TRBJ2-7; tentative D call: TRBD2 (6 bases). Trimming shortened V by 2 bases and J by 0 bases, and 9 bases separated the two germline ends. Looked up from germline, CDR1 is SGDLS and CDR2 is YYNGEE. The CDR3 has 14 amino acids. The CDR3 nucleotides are TGTGCCAGCAGCGTTAGCGGTACCTCCTACGAGCAGTACTTC. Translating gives CASSVSGTSYEQYF.

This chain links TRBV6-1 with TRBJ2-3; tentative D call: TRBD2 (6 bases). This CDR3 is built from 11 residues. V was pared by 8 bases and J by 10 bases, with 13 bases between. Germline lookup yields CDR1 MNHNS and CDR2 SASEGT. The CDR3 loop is CASGDGGAQYF. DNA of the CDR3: TGTGCCAGCGGGGACGGGGGTGCGCAGTATTTT.

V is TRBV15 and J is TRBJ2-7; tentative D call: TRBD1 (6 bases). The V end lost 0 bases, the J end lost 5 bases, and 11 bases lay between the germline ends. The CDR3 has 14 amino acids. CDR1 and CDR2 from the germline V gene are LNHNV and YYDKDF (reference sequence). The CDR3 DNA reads TGTGCCACCAGCAGAGATAGTCAGGGGAACGAGCAGTACTTC. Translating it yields CATSRDSQGNEQYF.

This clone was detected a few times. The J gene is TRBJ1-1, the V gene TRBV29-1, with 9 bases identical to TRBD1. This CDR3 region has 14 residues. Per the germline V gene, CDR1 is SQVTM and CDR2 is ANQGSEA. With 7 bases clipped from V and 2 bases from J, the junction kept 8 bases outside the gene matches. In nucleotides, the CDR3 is TGCAGCGGTGCTTGGGGACAGGGAAACACTGAAGCTTTCTTT. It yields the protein CSGAWGQGNTEAFF.

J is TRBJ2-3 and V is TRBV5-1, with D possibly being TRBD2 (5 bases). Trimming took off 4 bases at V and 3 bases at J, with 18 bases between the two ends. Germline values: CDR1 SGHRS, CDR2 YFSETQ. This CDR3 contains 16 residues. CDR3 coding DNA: TGCGCCAGCAGCGACGGCCCCGGCGGGTTTACAGATACGCAGTATTTT. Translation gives CASSDGPGGFTDTQYF.

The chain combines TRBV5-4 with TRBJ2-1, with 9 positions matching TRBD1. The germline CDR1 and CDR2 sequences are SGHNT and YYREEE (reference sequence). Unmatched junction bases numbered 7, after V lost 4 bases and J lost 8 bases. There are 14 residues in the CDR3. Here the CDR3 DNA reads TGTGCCAGCAGCCCACGGACAGGGGCGGATGAGCAGTTCTTC. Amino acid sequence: CASSPRTGADEQFF.

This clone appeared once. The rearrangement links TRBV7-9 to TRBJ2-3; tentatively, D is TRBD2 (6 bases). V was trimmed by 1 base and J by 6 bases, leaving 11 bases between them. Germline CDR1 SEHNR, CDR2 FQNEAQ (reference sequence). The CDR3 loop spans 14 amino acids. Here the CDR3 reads CASSLVGLGDTQYF. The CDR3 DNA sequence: TGTGCCAGCAGCTTAGTGGGACTCGGGGATACGCAGTATTTT.

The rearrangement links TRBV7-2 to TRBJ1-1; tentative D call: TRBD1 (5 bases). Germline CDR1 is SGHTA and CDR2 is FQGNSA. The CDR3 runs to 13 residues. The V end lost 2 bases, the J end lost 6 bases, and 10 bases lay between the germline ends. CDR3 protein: CASSLRGDAEAFF. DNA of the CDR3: TGTGCCAGCAGCTTAAGAGGGGACGCTGAAGCTTTCTTT. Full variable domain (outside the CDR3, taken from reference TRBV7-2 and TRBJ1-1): GAGVSQSPSNKVTEKGKDVELRCDPISGHTALYWYRQSLGQGLEFLIYFQGNSAPDKSGLPSDRFSAERTGGSVSTLTIQRTQQEDSAVYLCASSLRGDAEAFFGQGTRLTVV.

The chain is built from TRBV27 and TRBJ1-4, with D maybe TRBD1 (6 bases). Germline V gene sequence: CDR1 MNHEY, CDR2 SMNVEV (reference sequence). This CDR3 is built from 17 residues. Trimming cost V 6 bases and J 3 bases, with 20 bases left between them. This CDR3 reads CASRPWTDTLSNEKLFF. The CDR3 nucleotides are TGTGCCAGCAGACCTTGGACAGATACGCTTTCTAATGAAAAACTGTTTTTT.

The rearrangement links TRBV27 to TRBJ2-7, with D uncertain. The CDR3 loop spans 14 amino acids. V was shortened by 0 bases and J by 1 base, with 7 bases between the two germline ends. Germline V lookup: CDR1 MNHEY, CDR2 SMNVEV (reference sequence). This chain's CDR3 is CASSLSPQSYEQYF. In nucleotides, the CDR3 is TGTGCCAGCAGTTTATCCCCACAGTCCTACGAGCAGTACTTC.

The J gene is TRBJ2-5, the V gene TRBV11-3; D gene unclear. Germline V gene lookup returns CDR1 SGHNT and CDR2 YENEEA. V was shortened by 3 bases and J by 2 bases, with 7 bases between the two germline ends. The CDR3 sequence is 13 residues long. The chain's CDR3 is CASSLMSQETQYF. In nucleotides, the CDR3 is TGTGCCAGCAGCTTGATGTCACAAGAGACCCAGTACTTC.

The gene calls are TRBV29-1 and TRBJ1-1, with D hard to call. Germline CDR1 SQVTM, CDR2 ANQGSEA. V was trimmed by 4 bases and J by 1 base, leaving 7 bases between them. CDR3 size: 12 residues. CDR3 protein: CSVGDPNTEAFF. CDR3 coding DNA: TGCAGCGTTGGTGACCCGAACACTGAAGCTTTCTTT.

The CDR3 coding sequence is TGTGCCAGCTCACTCGGCCTTAACCGGGGGCTCCAGCATTTT. Amino acids: CASSLGLNRGLQHF. The gene calls are TRBV18 and TRBJ1-5, with a weak D call TRBD1 (6 bases). Germline CDR1 and CDR2: KGHSH and LQKENI. Between the trimmed V and J ends, which lost 4 bases and 12 bases, there was a span of 19 bases. The CDR3 is 14 residues long.

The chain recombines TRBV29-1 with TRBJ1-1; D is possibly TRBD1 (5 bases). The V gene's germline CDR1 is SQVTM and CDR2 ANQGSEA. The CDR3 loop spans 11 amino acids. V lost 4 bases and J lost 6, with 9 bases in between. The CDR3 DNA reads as TGCAGCGTTGGGGGGTCCTCTGAAGCTTTCTTT. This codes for CSVGGSSEAFF.

CDR3 bases: TGTGCCAGCAGTGTGGTAGGGGAAGGCAATCAGCCCCAGCATTTT. Translated, it gives CASSVVGEGNQPQHF. The chain couples TRBV6-1 to TRBJ1-5, with D perhaps matching TRBD1 (5 bases). Germline assignment: CDR1 MNHNS and CDR2 SASEGT. The CDR3 is 15 residues long. V dropped 4 bases and J dropped 2 bases, with 12 bases sitting between them.

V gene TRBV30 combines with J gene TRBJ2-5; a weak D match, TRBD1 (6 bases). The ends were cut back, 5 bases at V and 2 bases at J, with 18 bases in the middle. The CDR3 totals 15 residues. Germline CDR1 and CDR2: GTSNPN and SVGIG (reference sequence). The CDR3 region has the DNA TGTGCCTGGTCCTCGGGAAACGGACAGCAAGAGACCCAGTACTTC. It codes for CAWSSGNGQQETQYF.

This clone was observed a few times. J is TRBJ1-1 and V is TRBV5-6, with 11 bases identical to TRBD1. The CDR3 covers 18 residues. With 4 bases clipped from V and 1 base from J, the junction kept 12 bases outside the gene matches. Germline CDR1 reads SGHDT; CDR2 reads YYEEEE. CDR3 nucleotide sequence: TGTGCCAGCAGCCCCTTAGGGAGGACAGGGGGCGCGAACACTGAAGCTTTCTTT. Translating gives CASSPLGRTGGANTEAFF.